The present T cell receptor (beta chain) was sequenced within a study of blood T cell repertoires in COVID-19. Background on the study: Acute and convalescent COVID-19 samples came from the United States, Italy and Spain. Sources were T cells, B-cell-depleted T cells, or PBMCs; the material itself was cDNA or gDNA.

Study processing details: Estimated nucleated cell counts came from reference gene primer amplification. Measured with immunoSEQ multiplex PCR; TCRdb has only the in-frame clones, and not every one. The DNA was the basis for D and trimming; V, J and clone size are from that table. The sample has some 330,000 clones; 88% are singletons. Germline trimming cut 5 bases from V and 5 bases from J; bases unmatched to any gene: 10. Germline V gene sequence: CDR1 SGHRS, CDR2 YFSETQ. The CDR3 is 16 amino acids. The specimen was peripheral blood. V gene TRBV5-1 combines with J gene TRBJ1-4; 9 bases map to TRBD1. This TCR came from a woman in her fifties or sixties with active or convalescent COVID-19. CDR3 loop: CASREGSGQGNEKLFF. CDR3 coding DNA: TGCGCCAGCAGAGAAGGATCGGGACAGGGAAATGAAAAACTGTTTTTT.